The 20 T cell receptor beta chains listed next were all sequenced from one sample in a study of early T cells in non-severe SARS-CoV-2 infection. Each CDR3 protein is one row after TCRdb ran MiXCR on the 5' RACE reads. The data show 40,000 to 50,000 distinct CDR3 sequences, roughly 11% seen once. Sequenced input: whole blood. All receptors derive from an adult who was a healthcare worker with PCR-confirmed SARS-CoV-2 infection or an uninfected control (not recorded which).

This clonotype was detected many times. This chain links TRBV29-1 with TRBJ2-1, with D tentatively TRBD2 (6 bases). The V end lost 6 bases, the J end lost 5 bases, and 17 bases lay between the germline ends. This CDR3 has 14 amino acids. Germline CDR1 and CDR2: SQVTM and ANQGSEA. The CDR3 loop reads CSVEPGLRNNEQFF. CDR3 DNA: TGCAGCGTAGAACCGGGACTTCGTAACAATGAGCAGTTCTTC.

This clonotype was found a few times. The J gene is TRBJ2-1, the V gene TRBV6-2 or TRBV6-3; D not resolved. CDR3 length: 17 residues. Trimming removed 5 bases at V and 0 bases at J, with 17 bases between. From germline, CDR1 is MNHEY and CDR2 SVGEGT. The CDR3 sequence: CASSTDPQKSSYNEQFF. For the CDR3, the DNA is TGTGCCAGCAGTACCGACCCACAGAAAAGCTCCTACAATGAGCAGTTCTTC.

The chain employs TRBV5-1 and TRBJ2-7; TRBD1 might be the D (6 bases). The CDR3 is 14 residues long. The ends were cut back, 4 bases at V and 4 bases at J, with 15 bases in the middle. Germline loops: CDR1 SGHRS, CDR2 YFSETQ. The CDR3 loop is CASSLGWQGYEQYF. CDR3 sequence (DNA): TGCGCCAGCAGCCTAGGGTGGCAGGGGTACGAGCAGTACTTC.

The chain links TRBV29-1 to TRBJ2-3; TRBD2 aligns across 9 bases. V shed 5 bases and J 2 bases; nucleotides not matched to a gene: 8. The CDR3 sequence is 15 residues long. The germline gives CDR1 SQVTM, CDR2 ANQGSEA. CDR3 sequence reads: CSVFGGGRATDTQYF. The CDR3 DNA reads TGCAGCGTTTTCGGGGGCGGGAGGGCCACAGATACGCAGTATTTT.

This chain joins TRBV9 and TRBJ2-6; D is unclear. The V gene's germline CDR1 is SGDLS and CDR2 YYNGEE. Trimming shortened V by 0 bases and J by 4 bases, and 8 bases separated the two germline ends. This CDR3 has 15 residues. The CDR3: CASSVGALGANVLTF. The CDR3 DNA is TGTGCCAGCAGCGTAGGGGCGCTCGGGGCCAACGTCCTGACTTTC.

This clonotype was observed at least ten times. The gene calls are TRBV9 and TRBJ1-3; a weak D match, TRBD1 (6 bases). V shed 2 bases and J shed 7 bases, with 16 bases lying between them. Germline V gene sequence: CDR1 SGDLS, CDR2 YYNGEE. The CDR3 is made up of 15 amino acids. This CDR3 reads CASSVGTIIGNTIYF. CDR3 nucleotide sequence: TGTGCCAGCAGCGTGGGGACAATTATTGGGAACACCATATATTTT.

This clonotype was seen only once. The CDR3 sequence is CASSPGGATDTQYF. In DNA form, the CDR3 reads TGTGCCAGCAGTCCAGGGGGCGCGACAGATACGCAGTATTTT. The chain links TRBV6-2 or TRBV6-3 to TRBJ2-3; 8 bases line up with TRBD1. CDR3 size: 14 residues. The germline gives CDR1 MNHEY, CDR2 SVGEGT. V shed 5 bases, J shed 3 bases, and the junction held 4 bases outside the gene matches.

This clonotype has at least ten counts. The CDR3: CASSRRGETQYF. The CDR3 nucleotides are TGTGCCAGCAGCCGCCGGGGGGAGACCCAGTACTTC. V gene TRBV25-1 combines with J gene TRBJ2-5, with D perhaps TRBD2 (6 bases). The CDR3 extends over 12 amino acids. Between the trimmed V and J ends, which lost 6 bases and 5 bases, there was a span of 10 bases. Germline V lookup: CDR1 MGHDK, CDR2 SYGVNS. Based on the CDR3 plus reference TRBV25-1 and TRBJ2-5, the full variable domain is EADIYQTPRYLVIGTGKKITLECSQTMGHDKMYWYQQDPGMELHLIHYSYGVNSTEKGDLSSESTVSRIRTEHFPLTLESARPSHTSQYLCASSRRGETQYFGPGTRLLVL.

This clonotype has at least ten counts. The chain links TRBV5-4 to TRBJ2-7, with 9 nucleotides matching TRBD1. V dropped 4 bases and J dropped 0; count of bases not matched to a gene: 8. Germline lookup yields CDR1 SGHNT and CDR2 YYREEE (reference sequence). This CDR3 is built from 16 residues. The CDR3 here is CASSPRGQGFSYEQYF. CDR3 nucleotide sequence: TGTGCCAGCAGCCCGAGGGGACAGGGCTTCTCCTACGAGCAGTACTTC. The full variable domain, rest sourced from reference TRBV5-4 and TRBJ2-7, is ETGVTQSPTHLIKTRGQQVTLRCSSQSGHNTVSWYQQALGQGPQFIFQYYREEENGRGNFPPRFSGLQFPNYSSELNVNALELDDSALYLCASSPRGQGFSYEQYFGPGTRLTVT.

The chain recombines TRBV20-1 with TRBJ2-1; a weak D match, TRBD2 (5 bases). Germline V lookup: CDR1 DFQATT, CDR2 SNEGSKA (reference sequence). V lost 0 bases, J lost 3 bases, and 15 bases lay in between. The CDR3 runs to 16 residues. The CDR3 coding sequence is TGCAGTGCTAGAGATTTAAAACTAGGAGACTACAATGAGCAGTTCTTC. Translation: CSARDLKLGDYNEQFF.

V is TRBV28 and J is TRBJ2-3; D gene ambiguous. The CDR3 has 14 amino acids. With 5 bases removed from V and 5 bases from J, the gap between germline ends came to 14 bases. Germline V lookup: CDR1 MDHEN, CDR2 SYDVKM. The CDR3 protein is CASSRFLIKDTQYF. Written as DNA, the CDR3 is TGTGCCAGCAGTCGATTCCTTATAAAAGATACGCAGTATTTT.

This clonotype has at least ten counts. The chain recombines TRBV30 with TRBJ2-7, with 7 bases lining up with TRBD2. This CDR3 is built from 15 residues. After removal of 2 bases from V and 4 bases from J, the junction contained 11 bases not matched to a gene. Germline V gives CDR1 GTSNPN, CDR2 SVGIG (reference sequence). In nucleotides, the CDR3 is TGTGCCTGGAGTCTGGGGGGGGAGAGTGGATACGAGCAGTACTTC. Its protein is CAWSLGGESGYEQYF.

This chain joins TRBV5-5 and TRBJ2-7; D gene ambiguous. CDR1 is SGHKS, CDR2 YYEKEE, per germline (reference sequence). The CDR3 is 13 residues long. The V and J ends lost 0 bases and 0 bases respectively, with 4 bases between them. In DNA, the CDR3 is TGTGCCAGCAGCTTGGTTCTCTCCTACGAGCAGTACTTC. Its protein is CASSLVLSYEQYF.

This clonotype was recorded at least ten times. The chain uses TRBV4-2 and TRBJ2-7; 9 bases are a match to TRBD1. The germline CDR1 and CDR2 sequences are LGHNA and YNFKEQ. This CDR3 has 17 amino acids. With 0 bases clipped from V and 0 bases from J, the junction kept 6 bases outside the gene matches. The CDR3 loop is CASSQDPGTGSSYEQYF. The CDR3 DNA sequence: TGTGCCAGCAGCCAAGATCCAGGGACAGGGAGCTCCTACGAGCAGTACTTC.

Ten or more counts support this clonotype. The CDR3 DNA sequence: TGCGCCAGCAGCAAGGAGTGGGGGAGCACCGGGGAGCTGTTTTTT. Protein product: CASSKEWGSTGELFF. The J gene is TRBJ2-2, the V gene TRBV5-1; the D gene could be TRBD1 or TRBD2 (5 bases each). V was shortened by 4 bases and J by 4 bases, with 14 bases between the two germline ends. Germline assignment: CDR1 SGHRS and CDR2 YFSETQ. The CDR3 is made up of 15 amino acids.

This clonotype was recorded many times. CDR3: CASSQDPPGQVYQETQYF. In DNA form, the CDR3 reads TGCGCCAGCAGCCAAGATCCCCCGGGACAGGTTTACCAAGAGACCCAGTACTTC. J is TRBJ2-5 and V is TRBV4-3; the match to TRBD1 covers 8 bases. The V segment lost 0 bases and the J segment 0 bases; nucleotides outside the gene matches: 9. CDR3 length: 18 residues. Germline values: CDR1 LGHNA, CDR2 YSLEER.

J is TRBJ1-6 and V is TRBV3-1, with D perhaps TRBD1 (5 bases). Deletions cut 6 bases from V and 7 bases from J, with 13 bases between. The CDR3 runs to 14 residues. The germline CDR1 and CDR2 sequences are LGHDT and YNNKEL (reference sequence). CDR3 nucleotide sequence: TGTGCCAGCAGAAGATCGACAGAAAATTCACCCCTCCACTTT. Translated, it gives CASRRSTENSPLHF.

The rearrangement joins TRBV4-3 to TRBJ2-4; D possibly corresponds to TRBD1 (6 bases). This CDR3 is built from 17 residues. Trimming stripped 0 bases from V and 0 bases from J, with 12 bases between. CDR1 LGHNA and CDR2 YSLEER come from the germline V gene. DNA of the CDR3: TGCGCCAGCAGCCAAGATCCCGGACAGCCAGCCAAAAACATTCAGTACTTC. Translated, it gives CASSQDPGQPAKNIQYF.

This clonotype has ten or more counts. The chain uses TRBV5-4 and TRBJ1-1; 7 nucleotides agree with TRBD1. Germline trimming cut 6 bases from V and 1 base from J; bases unmatched to any gene: 6. This CDR3 region has 14 residues. CDR1 is SGHNT and CDR2 is YYREEE in the germline V gene (reference sequence). Here the CDR3 reads CASTIWDRNTEAFF. DNA for the CDR3: TGTGCCAGCACCATTTGGGACAGGAACACTGAAGCTTTCTTT.

This CDR3 is CASSPPGNIQYF. The CDR3 DNA follows: TGTGCCAGCAGTCCCCCCGGAAACATTCAGTACTTC. The J gene is TRBJ2-4, the V gene TRBV28; D ambiguous. The CDR3 has 12 residues. Germline lookup yields CDR1 MDHEN and CDR2 SYDVKM. Deletions cut 5 bases from V and 6 bases from J, with 8 bases between.